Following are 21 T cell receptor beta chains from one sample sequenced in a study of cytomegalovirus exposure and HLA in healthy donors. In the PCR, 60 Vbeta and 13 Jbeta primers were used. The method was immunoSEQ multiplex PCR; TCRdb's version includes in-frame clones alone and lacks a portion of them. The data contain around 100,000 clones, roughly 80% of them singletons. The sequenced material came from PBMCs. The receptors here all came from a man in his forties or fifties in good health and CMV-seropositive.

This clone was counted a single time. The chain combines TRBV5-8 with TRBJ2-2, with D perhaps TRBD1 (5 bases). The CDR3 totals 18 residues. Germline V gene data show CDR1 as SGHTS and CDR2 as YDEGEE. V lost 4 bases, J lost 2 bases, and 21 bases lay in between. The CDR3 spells CASSIPLTASLNTGELFF. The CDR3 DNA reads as TGTGCCAGCAGCATACCACTGACAGCTTCCCTAAACACCGGGGAGCTGTTTTTT.

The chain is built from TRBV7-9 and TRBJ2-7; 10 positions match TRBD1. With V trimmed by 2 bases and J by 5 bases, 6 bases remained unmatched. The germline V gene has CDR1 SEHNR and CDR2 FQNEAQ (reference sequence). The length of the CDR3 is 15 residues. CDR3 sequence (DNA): TGTGCCAGCAGCTTAACCGGGACAGGGGTCCACGAGCAGTACTTC. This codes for CASSLTGTGVHEQYF.

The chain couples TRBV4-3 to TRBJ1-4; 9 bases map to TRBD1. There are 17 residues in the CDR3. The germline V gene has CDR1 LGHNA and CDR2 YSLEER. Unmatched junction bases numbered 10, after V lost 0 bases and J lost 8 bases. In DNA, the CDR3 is TGCGCCAGCAGCCAAGAAAGAGTGGGGACAGGGAGAGAAAAACTGTTTTTT. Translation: CASSQERVGTGREKLFF.

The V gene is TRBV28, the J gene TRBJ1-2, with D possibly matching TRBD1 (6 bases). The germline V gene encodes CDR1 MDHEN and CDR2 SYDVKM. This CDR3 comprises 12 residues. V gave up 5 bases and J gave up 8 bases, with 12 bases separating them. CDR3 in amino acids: CASSTGSTGYTF. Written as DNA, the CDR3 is TGTGCCAGCAGTACAGGGAGTACGGGCTACACCTTC.

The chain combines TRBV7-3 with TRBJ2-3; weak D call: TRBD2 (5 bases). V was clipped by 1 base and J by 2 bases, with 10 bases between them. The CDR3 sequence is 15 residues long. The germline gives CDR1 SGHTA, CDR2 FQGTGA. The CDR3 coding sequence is TGTGCCAGCAGCTTAATAGCGCATTCCACAGATACGCAGTATTTT. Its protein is CASSLIAHSTDTQYF.

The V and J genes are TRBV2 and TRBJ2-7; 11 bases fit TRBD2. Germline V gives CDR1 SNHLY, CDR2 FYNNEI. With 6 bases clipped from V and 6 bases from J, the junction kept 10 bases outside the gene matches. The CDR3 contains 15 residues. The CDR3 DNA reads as TGTGCCAGCAGGACTCCGGGACTAGCGGTCTCCGAGCAGTACTTC. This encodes CASRTPGLAVSEQYF. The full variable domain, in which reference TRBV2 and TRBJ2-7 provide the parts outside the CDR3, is EPEVTQTPSHQVTQMGQEVILRCVPISNHLYFYWYRQILGQKVEFLVSFYNNEISEKSEIFDDQFSVERPDGSNFTLKIRSTKLEDSAMYFCASRTPGLAVSEQYFGPGTRLTVT.

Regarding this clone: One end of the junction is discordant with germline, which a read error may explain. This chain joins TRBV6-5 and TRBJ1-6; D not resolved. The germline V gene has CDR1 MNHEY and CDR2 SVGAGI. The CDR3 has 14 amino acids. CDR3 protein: CASREVSDNSPLHF. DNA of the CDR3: TGTGCCAGCAGGGAGGTCTCCGATAATTCACCCCTCCACTTT.

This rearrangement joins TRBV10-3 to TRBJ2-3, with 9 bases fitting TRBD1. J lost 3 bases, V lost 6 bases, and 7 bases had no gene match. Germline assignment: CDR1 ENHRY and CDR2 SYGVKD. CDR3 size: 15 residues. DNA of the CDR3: TGTGCCATCAGGGGAGGGACAGGGATTACAGATACGCAGTATTTT. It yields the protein CAIRGGTGITDTQYF.

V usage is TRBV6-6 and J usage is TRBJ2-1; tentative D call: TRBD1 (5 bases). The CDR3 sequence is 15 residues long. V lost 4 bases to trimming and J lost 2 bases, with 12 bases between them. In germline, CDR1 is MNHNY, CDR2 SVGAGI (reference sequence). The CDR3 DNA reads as TGTGCCAGCAGTTGGGGCCGGAGCCCCTACAATGAGCAGTTCTTC. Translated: CASSWGRSPYNEQFF.

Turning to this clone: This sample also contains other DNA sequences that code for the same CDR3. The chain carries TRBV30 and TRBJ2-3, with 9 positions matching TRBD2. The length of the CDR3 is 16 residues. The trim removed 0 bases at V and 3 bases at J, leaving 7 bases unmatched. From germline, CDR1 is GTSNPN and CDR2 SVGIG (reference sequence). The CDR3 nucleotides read TGTGCCTGGAGTGTACCGGCGGGAGGGAGGACAGATACGCAGTATTTT. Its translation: CAWSVPAGGRTDTQYF.

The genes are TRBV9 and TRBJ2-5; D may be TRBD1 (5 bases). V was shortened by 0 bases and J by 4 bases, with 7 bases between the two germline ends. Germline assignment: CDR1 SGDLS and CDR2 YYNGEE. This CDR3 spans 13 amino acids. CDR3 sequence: CASSVGGAETQYF. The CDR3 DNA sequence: TGTGCCAGCAGCGTAGGTGGGGCAGAGACCCAGTACTTC.

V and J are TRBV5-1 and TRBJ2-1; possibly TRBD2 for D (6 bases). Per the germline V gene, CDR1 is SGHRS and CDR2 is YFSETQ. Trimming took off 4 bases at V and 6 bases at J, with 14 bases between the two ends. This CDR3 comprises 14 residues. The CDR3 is CASSRDSAPNEQFF. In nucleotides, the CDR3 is TGCGCCAGCAGCCGGGACTCTGCACCCAATGAGCAGTTCTTC.

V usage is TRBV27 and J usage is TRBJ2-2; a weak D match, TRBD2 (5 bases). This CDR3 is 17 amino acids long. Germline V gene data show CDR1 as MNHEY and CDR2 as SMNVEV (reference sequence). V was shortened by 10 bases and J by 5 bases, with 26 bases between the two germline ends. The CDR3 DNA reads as TGTGCCACCATCTGGGGAGTGGGGAGCACCGGGACCGGGGAGCTGTTTTTT. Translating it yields CATIWGVGSTGTGELFF.

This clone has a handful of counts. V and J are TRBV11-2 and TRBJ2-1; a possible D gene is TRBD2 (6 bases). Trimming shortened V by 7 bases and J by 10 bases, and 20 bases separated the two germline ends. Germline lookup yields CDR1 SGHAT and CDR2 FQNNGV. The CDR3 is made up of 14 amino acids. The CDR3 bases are TGTGCCAGCACCCCCCTAATAGCGGCGCTGGAGCAGTTCTTC. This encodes CASTPLIAALEQFF.

CDR3 DNA: TGTGCCAGCAGTTTAGGAGGGCTCGGCGAAAAACTGTTTTTT. This codes for CASSLGGLGEKLFF. The chain has TRBV28 and TRBJ1-4; D unresolved. Trimming pared 2 bases from V and 8 bases from J, leaving 12 bases between. Germline V gene lookup returns CDR1 MDHEN and CDR2 SYDVKM. The length of the CDR3 is 14 residues.

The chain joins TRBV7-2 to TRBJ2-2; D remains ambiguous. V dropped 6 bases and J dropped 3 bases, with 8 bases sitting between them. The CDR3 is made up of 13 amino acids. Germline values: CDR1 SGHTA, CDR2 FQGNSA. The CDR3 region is CASRPSDTGELFF. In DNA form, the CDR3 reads TGTGCCAGCAGACCCTCGGACACCGGGGAGCTGTTTTTT.

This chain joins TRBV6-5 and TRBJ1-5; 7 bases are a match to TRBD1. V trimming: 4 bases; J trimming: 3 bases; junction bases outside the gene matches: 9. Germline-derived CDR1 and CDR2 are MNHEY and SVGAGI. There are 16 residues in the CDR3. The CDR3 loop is CASSLTGSNNNQPQHF. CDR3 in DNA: TGTGCCAGCAGTTTGACAGGGTCCAACAACAATCAGCCCCAGCATTTT.

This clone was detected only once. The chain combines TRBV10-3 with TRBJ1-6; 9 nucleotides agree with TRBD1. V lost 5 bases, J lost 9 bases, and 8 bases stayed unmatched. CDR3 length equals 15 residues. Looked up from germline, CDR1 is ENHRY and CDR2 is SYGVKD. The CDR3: CAISPDRGSASPLHF. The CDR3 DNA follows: TGTGCCATCAGTCCCGACAGGGGGTCAGCTTCACCCCTCCACTTT.

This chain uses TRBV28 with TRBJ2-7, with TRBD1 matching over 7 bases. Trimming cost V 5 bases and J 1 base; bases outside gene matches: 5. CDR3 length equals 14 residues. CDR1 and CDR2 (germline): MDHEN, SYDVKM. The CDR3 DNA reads TGTGCCAGCAGTGAACAGGGGATGTCCTACGAGCAGTACTTC. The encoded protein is CASSEQGMSYEQYF.

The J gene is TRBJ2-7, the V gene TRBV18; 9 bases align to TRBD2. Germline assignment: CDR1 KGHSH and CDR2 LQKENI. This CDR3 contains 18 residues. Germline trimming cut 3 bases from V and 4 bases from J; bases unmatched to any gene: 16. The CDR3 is CASSPFFAGTSRSYEQYF. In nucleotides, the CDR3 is TGTGCCAGCTCACCCTTCTTTGCCGGGACTAGCAGATCTTACGAGCAGTACTTC.

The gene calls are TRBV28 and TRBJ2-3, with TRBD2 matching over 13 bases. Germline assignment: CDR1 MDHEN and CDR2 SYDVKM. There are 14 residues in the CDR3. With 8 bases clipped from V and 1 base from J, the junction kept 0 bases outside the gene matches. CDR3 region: CASGLAGGTDTQYF. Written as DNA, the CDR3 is TGTGCCAGCGGACTAGCGGGAGGCACAGATACGCAGTATTTT.